This passage covers 25 T cell receptor beta chains from one sample sequenced in a study of PD-1 blockade in classical Hodgkin lymphoma. Sequenced by immunoSEQ multiplex PCR; TCRdb stores in-frame clones only, minus some. The sample holds approximately 12,000 clones, about 82% seen once. No patient escaped relapse after autologous stem cell transplantation, and brentuximab vedotin exposure varied. The sequencing here drew on peripheral blood mononuclear cells (PBMCs), taken at baseline. These receptors originate from a human donor with classical Hodgkin lymphoma.

The genes are TRBV19 and TRBJ2-3; D may be TRBD1 (5 bases). V lost 8 bases, J lost 1 base, and 16 bases lay in between. Germline V lookup: CDR1 LNHDA, CDR2 SQIVND (reference sequence). The CDR3 is 15 residues long. The CDR3 nucleotides read TGTGCCAGTGGTCGAACAGGTCTGGGCACAGATACGCAGTATTTT. Its translation: CASGRTGLGTDTQYF.

The chain is built from TRBV6-6 and TRBJ1-2; D gene unclear. Trimming left V 4 bases short and J 2 bases short, with 8 bases between. Germline V gene lookup returns CDR1 MNHNY and CDR2 SVGAGI (reference sequence). The CDR3 sequence is 13 residues long. The chain's CDR3 is CASSFAVNYGYTF. CDR3 nucleotides: TGTGCCAGCAGTTTCGCAGTGAACTATGGCTACACCTTC.

CDR3 sequence reads: CASRPPGGGYGYTF. The CDR3 nucleotides are TGTGCCAGCAGACCTCCAGGTGGAGGCTATGGCTACACCTTC. This sequence joins TRBV28 and TRBJ1-2; D remains unclear. V lost 6 bases, J lost 4 bases, and 15 bases lay in between. CDR3 length: 14 residues. Germline loops: CDR1 MDHEN, CDR2 SYDVKM.

This chain joins TRBV15 and TRBJ1-5; a possible D gene is TRBD1 (6 bases). Germline V gene lookup returns CDR1 LNHNV and CDR2 YYDKDF (reference sequence). The CDR3 runs 15 residues. V shed 5 bases and J shed 5 bases, with 16 bases lying between them. CDR3 nucleotide sequence: TGTGCCACCAGCGAGGGACAAGGGGGACATCAGCCCCAGCATTTT. It translates to CATSEGQGGHQPQHF.

This rearrangement joins TRBV30 to TRBJ2-4, with 7 bases matching TRBD2. The CDR3 is 15 amino acids. With V trimmed by 8 bases and J by 0 bases, 10 bases remained unmatched. Looked up from germline, CDR1 is GTSNPN and CDR2 is SVGIG (reference sequence). The CDR3, as DNA: TGTGCCCGGGAGGCCAAGGGGCTAGCCAAAAACATTCAGTACTTC. Encoded protein: CAREAKGLAKNIQYF.

This clone was picked up a small number of times. The genes are TRBV5-6 and TRBJ2-7, with 9 nucleotides matching TRBD1. The CDR3 is made up of 16 amino acids. CDR1 SGHDT and CDR2 YYEEEE come from the germline V gene. J lost 5 bases, V lost 4 bases, and 13 bases had no gene match. The CDR3 protein is CASSHRDRVVLNEQYF. DNA for the CDR3: TGTGCCAGCAGCCACCGGGACAGGGTAGTTCTTAACGAGCAGTACTTC.

The chain is built from TRBV19 and TRBJ2-3; TRBD2 agrees at 7 bases. The CDR3 spans 13 residues. Germline V gives CDR1 LNHDA, CDR2 SQIVND (reference sequence). V was pared by 5 bases and J by 6 bases, with 5 bases of the junction left unmatched. DNA of the CDR3: TGTGCCAGTAGTTTGCGGGGGTACGATACGCAGTATTTT. As protein: CASSLRGYDTQYF. The complete variable domain, with remaining parts taken from reference TRBV19 and TRBJ2-3, reads DGGITQSPKYLFRKEGQNVTLSCEQNLNHDAMYWYRQDPGQGLRLIYYSQIVNDFQKGDIAEGYSVSREKKESFPLTVTSAQKNPTAFYLCASSLRGYDTQYFGPGTRLTVL.

The CDR3 DNA sequence: TGTGCCAGCGGGTTCATGACAGAAGCGAACACCGGGGAGCTGTTTTTT. Translating gives CASGFMTEANTGELFF. The V and J genes are TRBV28 and TRBJ2-2; D is perhaps TRBD1 (5 bases). This CDR3 is 16 amino acids long. V was trimmed by 8 bases and J by 0 bases, leaving 16 bases between them. Germline-derived CDR1 and CDR2 are MDHEN and SYDVKM.

This clone was picked up a small number of times. The chain employs TRBV5-4 and TRBJ2-1, with D maybe TRBD2 (5 bases). Between the trimmed V and J ends, which lost 2 bases and 10 bases, there was a span of 10 bases. Per the germline V gene, CDR1 is SGHNT and CDR2 is YYREEE (reference sequence). CDR3 length equals 12 residues. CDR3 nucleotide sequence: TGTGCCAGCAGCTTCGAGCGGAGGGAGCAGTTCTTC. Protein product: CASSFERREQFF.

The chain joins TRBV10-3 to TRBJ1-2; D remains ambiguous. Between the trimmed V and J ends, which lost 3 bases and 7 bases, there was a span of 15 bases. This CDR3 has 14 amino acids. Germline loops: CDR1 ENHRY, CDR2 SYGVKD. CDR3 in amino acids: CAISDFGQVTGYTF. The CDR3 DNA is TGTGCCATCAGTGATTTTGGGCAGGTGACTGGCTACACCTTC.

In this sample, this clone turned up a few times. This chain uses TRBV7-9 with TRBJ1-4; D is unclear. The CDR3 has 15 amino acids. Trimming left V 1 base short and J 12 bases short, with 18 bases between. The germline V gene encodes CDR1 SEHNR and CDR2 FQNEAQ (reference sequence). For the CDR3, the DNA is TGTGCCAGCAGCTTAGAGGCAGGATTGCATCGGCAACTGTTTTTT. Residues: CASSLEAGLHRQLFF.

This sequence joins TRBV5-1 and TRBJ1-1; no clear D. Germline V gives CDR1 SGHRS, CDR2 YFSETQ. Trimming cost V 4 bases and J 3 bases, with 13 bases left between them. The CDR3 is 14 residues long. The CDR3 is CASSQRYMDTEAFF. CDR3 coding DNA: TGCGCCAGCAGCCAACGTTATATGGACACTGAAGCTTTCTTT.

DNA for the CDR3: TGTGCCAGCGGACGGGGGGCGCCTTGGACCCAGTACTTC. Its protein product is CASGRGAPWTQYF. The chain uses TRBV19 and TRBJ2-5, with a weak D call TRBD2 (7 bases). Germline V lookup: CDR1 LNHDA, CDR2 SQIVND (reference sequence). Between the trimmed V and J ends, which lost 9 bases and 7 bases, there was a span of 18 bases. The CDR3 runs to 13 residues.

The gene calls are TRBV10-3 and TRBJ1-2; 7 positions match TRBD1. Germline loops: CDR1 ENHRY, CDR2 SYGVKD. The junction had 15 bases not matched to a gene; V was cut back by 5 bases and J by 3 bases. The CDR3 consists of 17 residues. The CDR3 DNA reads as TGTGCCATCAGTCAACCGACGACAGGGCAAGAAGACTATGGCTACACCTTC. The encoded protein is CAISQPTTGQEDYGYTF.

The V and J genes are TRBV11-3 and TRBJ2-2; no definite D call. CDR1 is SGHNT, CDR2 YENEEA, per germline. Between the trimmed V and J ends, which lost 5 bases and 3 bases, there was a span of 4 bases. This CDR3 comprises 12 residues. The CDR3 DNA follows: TGTGCCAGCAGCCGACACACCGGGGAGCTGTTTTTT. Amino acids: CASSRHTGELFF. The whole variable domain, filled in from reference TRBV11-3 and TRBJ2-2, reads EAGVVQSPRYKIIEKKQPVAFWCNPISGHNTLYWYLQNLGQGPELLIRYENEEAVDDSQLPKDRFSAERLKGVDSTLKIQPAELGDSAVYLCASSRHTGELFFGEGSRLTVL.

The chain carries TRBV2 and TRBJ2-7; D unclear. The germline gives CDR1 SNHLY, CDR2 FYNNEI. V was clipped by 0 bases and J by 3 bases, with 12 bases between them. The CDR3 totals 15 residues. CDR3 residues: CASSEAIPPNYEQYF. CDR3 in DNA: TGTGCCAGCAGTGAAGCGATACCGCCCAACTACGAGCAGTACTTC.

The chain links TRBV5-5 to TRBJ2-1; D remains unclear. The CDR3 length is 13 residues. V lost 2 bases, J lost 6 bases, and 9 bases lay in between. Germline values: CDR1 SGHKS, CDR2 YYEKEE (reference sequence). DNA for the CDR3: TGTGCCAGCAGCTTCCTGGTTCTCAATGAGCAGTTCTTC. Translation gives CASSFLVLNEQFF. Filled out from reference TRBV5-5 and TRBJ2-1, the complete variable domain reads DAGVTQSPTHLIKTRGQQVTLRCSPISGHKSVSWYQQVLGQGPQFIFQYYEKEERGRGNFPDRFSARQFPNYSSELNVNALLLGDSALYLCASSFLVLNEQFFGPGTRLTVL.

V and J are TRBV4-1 and TRBJ2-7; TRBD2 agrees at 7 bases. This CDR3 is built from 16 residues. Trimming cost V 0 bases and J 2 bases; bases outside gene matches: 7. In germline, CDR1 is MGHRA, CDR2 YSYEKL. The CDR3 DNA sequence: TGCGCCAGCAGCCAAGATTTGGGGGGGGTGCCCTACGAGCAGTACTTC. This encodes CASSQDLGGVPYEQYF.

This clone appeared a few times. V gene TRBV18 combines with J gene TRBJ2-2; 9 bases line up with TRBD1. V lost 3 bases, J lost 4 bases, and 15 bases stayed unmatched. In germline, CDR1 is KGHSH, CDR2 LQKENI. The CDR3 has 19 amino acids. CDR3 in DNA: TGTGCCAGCTCACCCGGCGGACAGGGGCTACCTCGAGGCACCGGGGAGCTGTTTTTT. Residues: CASSPGGQGLPRGTGELFF. Complete variable domain (other parts from reference TRBV18 and TRBJ2-2): NAGVMQNPRHLVRRRGQEARLRCSPMKGHSHVYWYRQLPEEGLKFMVYLQKENIIDESGMPKERFSAEFPKEGPSILRIQQVVRGDSAAYFCASSPGGQGLPRGTGELFFGEGSRLTVL.

The V call is TRBV28, the J call TRBJ2-7; TRBD1 aligns across 10 bases. Germline lookup yields CDR1 MDHEN and CDR2 SYDVKM. The CDR3 spans 14 residues. The trim removed 4 bases at V and 2 bases at J, leaving 2 bases unmatched. CDR3 residues: CASSSGQGTYEQYF. Here the CDR3 DNA reads TGTGCCAGCAGTTCGGGACAGGGGACCTACGAGCAGTACTTC.

The chain uses TRBV6-1 and TRBJ2-7; the D is unclear. Trimming cost V 7 bases and J 2 bases, with 15 bases left between them. Germline CDR1 and CDR2: MNHNS and SASEGT. This CDR3 contains 14 residues. This chain's CDR3 is CASTPWGTAYEQYF. CDR3 nucleotides: TGTGCCAGCACCCCGTGGGGTACGGCCTACGAGCAGTACTTC.

The rearrangement links TRBV10-3 to TRBJ2-7; TRBD1 matches at 7 bases. The V and J ends lost 6 bases and 1 base, in that order; junction bases with no gene match: 6. This CDR3 contains 14 residues. Germline V gives CDR1 ENHRY, CDR2 SYGVKD. CDR3 in DNA: TGTGCCATCAGGCATGGGACAGCTTCCTACGAGCAGTACTTC. It yields the protein CAIRHGTASYEQYF.

The chain has TRBV7-9 and TRBJ2-7; D not certain. CDR1 and CDR2 from the germline V gene are SEHNR and FQNEAQ (reference sequence). Trimming cost V 5 bases and J 7 bases, with 9 bases left between them. The length of the CDR3 is 11 residues. CDR3: CASSKGVEQYF. Written as DNA, the CDR3 is TGTGCCAGCAGCAAGGGCGTAGAGCAGTACTTC.

The V call is TRBV11-2, the J call TRBJ2-7; the D gene could be TRBD1 or TRBD2 (5 bases each). Between the trimmed V and J ends, which lost 0 bases and 7 bases, there was a span of 13 bases. Germline V gene sequence: CDR1 SGHAT, CDR2 FQNNGV. The CDR3 is 14 residues long. As DNA, the CDR3 is TGTGCCAGCAGCTTAGATGGAGTCGAGGGGGAGCAGTACTTC. As protein: CASSLDGVEGEQYF.

J is TRBJ2-2 and V is TRBV4-3; D unclear. The V end lost 1 base, the J end lost 3 bases, and 9 bases lay between the germline ends. The CDR3 sequence is 15 residues long. Germline lookup yields CDR1 LGHNA and CDR2 YSLEER. The CDR3 sequence: CASSQGRGYTGELFF. CDR3 nucleotides: TGCGCCAGCAGCCAAGGCCGAGGATACACCGGGGAGCTGTTTTTT.